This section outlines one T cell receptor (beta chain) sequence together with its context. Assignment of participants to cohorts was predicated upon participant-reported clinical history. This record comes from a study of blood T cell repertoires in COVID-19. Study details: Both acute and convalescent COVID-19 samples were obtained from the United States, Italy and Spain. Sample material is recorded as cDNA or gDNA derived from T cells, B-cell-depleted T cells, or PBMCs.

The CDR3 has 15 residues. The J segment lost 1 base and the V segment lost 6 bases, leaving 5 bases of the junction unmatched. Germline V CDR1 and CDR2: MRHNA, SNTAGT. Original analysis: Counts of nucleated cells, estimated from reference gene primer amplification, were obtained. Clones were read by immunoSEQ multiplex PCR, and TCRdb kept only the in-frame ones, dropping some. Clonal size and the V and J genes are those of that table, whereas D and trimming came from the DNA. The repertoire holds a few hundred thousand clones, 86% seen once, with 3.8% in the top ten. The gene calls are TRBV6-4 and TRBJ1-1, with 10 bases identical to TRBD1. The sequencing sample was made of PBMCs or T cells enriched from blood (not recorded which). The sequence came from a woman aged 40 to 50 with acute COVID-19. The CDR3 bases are TGTGCCAGCAGACGACAGGGGGCACCGAACACTGAAGCTTTCTTT. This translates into CASRRQGAPNTEAFF.